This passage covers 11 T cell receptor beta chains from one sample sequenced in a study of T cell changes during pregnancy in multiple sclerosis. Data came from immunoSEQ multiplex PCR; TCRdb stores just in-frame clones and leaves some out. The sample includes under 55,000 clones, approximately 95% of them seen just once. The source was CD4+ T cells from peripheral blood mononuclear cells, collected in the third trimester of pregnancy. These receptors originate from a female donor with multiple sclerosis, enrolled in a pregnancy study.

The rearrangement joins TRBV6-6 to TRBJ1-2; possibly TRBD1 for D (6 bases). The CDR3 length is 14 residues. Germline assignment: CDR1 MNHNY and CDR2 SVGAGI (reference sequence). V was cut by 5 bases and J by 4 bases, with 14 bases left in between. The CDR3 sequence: CASSRGAQGYGYTF. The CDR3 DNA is TGTGCCAGCAGTCGGGGGGCGCAAGGCTATGGCTACACCTTC.

The CDR3 DNA sequence: TGTGCCAGCAGCTTGAGGCAGGGCCACGAGCAGTACTTC. This translates into CASSLRQGHEQYF. The chain links TRBV5-6 to TRBJ2-7; perhaps TRBD1 as D (5 bases). The V end was cut by 1 base, the J end by 5 bases, with 10 bases between. Per the germline V gene, CDR1 is SGHDT and CDR2 is YYEEEE. The CDR3 covers 13 residues.

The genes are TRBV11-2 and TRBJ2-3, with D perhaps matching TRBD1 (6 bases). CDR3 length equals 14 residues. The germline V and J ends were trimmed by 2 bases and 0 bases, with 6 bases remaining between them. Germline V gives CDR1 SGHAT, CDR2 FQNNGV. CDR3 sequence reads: CASSLQGSTDTQYF. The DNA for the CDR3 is TGTGCCAGCAGCTTACAGGGGAGCACAGATACGCAGTATTTT.

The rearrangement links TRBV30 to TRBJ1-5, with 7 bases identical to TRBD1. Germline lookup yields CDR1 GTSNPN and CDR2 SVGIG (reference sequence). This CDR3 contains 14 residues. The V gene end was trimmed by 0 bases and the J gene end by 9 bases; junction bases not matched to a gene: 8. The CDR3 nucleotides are TGTGCCTGGAGTGTGGCAGGGGGGAAAAGGCCCCAGCATTTT. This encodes CAWSVAGGKRPQHF. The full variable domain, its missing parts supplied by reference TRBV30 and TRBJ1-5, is SQTIHQWPATLVQPVGSPLSLECTVEGTSNPNLYWYRQAAGRGLQLLFYSVGIGQISSEVPQNLSASRPQDRQFILSSKKLLLSDSGFYLCAWSVAGGKRPQHFGDGTRLSIL.

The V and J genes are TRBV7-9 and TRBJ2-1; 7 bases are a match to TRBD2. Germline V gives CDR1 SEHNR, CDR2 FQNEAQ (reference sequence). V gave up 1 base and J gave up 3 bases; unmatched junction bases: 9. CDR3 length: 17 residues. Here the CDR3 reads CASSLGGASGDYNEQFF. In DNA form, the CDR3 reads TGTGCCAGCAGCTTAGGTGGGGCTAGCGGAGACTACAATGAGCAGTTCTTC.

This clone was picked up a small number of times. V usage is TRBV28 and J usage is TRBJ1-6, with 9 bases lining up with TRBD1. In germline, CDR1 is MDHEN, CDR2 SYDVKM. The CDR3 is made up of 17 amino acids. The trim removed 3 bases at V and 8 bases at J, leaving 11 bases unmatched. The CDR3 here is CASSFPGTGFWYSPLHF. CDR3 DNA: TGTGCCAGCAGTTTTCCCGGGACAGGGTTTTGGTATTCACCCCTCCACTTT.

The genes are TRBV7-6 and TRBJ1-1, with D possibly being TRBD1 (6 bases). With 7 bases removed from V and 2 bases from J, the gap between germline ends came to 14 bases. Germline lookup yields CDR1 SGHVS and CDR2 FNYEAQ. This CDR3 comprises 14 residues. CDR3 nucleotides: TGTGCCAGCACCCCCGGGGGGCGAAACACTGAAGCTTTCTTT. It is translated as CASTPGGRNTEAFF.

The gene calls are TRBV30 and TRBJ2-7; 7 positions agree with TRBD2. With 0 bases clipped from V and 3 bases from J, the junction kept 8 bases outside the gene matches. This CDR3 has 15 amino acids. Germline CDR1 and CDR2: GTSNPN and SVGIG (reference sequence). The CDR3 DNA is TGTGCCTGGAGTGTGGGGGGGGTGGGGATCTACGAGCAGTACTTC. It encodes CAWSVGGVGIYEQYF.

CDR3: CASSPPAGSSYEQYF. The CDR3 DNA sequence: TGTGCCAGCTCACCCCCCGCCGGGAGCTCCTACGAGCAGTACTTC. This chain links TRBV18 with TRBJ2-7; TRBD2 is a possible D gene (6 bases). CDR3 size: 15 residues. Deletions cut 3 bases from V and 0 bases from J, with 12 bases between. Germline V CDR1 and CDR2: KGHSH, LQKENI.

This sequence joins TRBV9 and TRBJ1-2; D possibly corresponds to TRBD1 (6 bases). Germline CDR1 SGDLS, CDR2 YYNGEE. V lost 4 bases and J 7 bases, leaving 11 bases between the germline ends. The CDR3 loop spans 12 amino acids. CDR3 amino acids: CASSITGFGYTF. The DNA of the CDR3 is TGTGCCAGCAGCATTACAGGGTTTGGCTACACCTTC.

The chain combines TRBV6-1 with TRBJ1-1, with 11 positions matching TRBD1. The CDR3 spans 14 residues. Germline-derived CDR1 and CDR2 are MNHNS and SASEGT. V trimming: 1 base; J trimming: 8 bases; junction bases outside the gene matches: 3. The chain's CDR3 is CASSEGTGGLEAFF. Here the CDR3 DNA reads TGTGCCAGCAGTGAAGGGACAGGGGGCCTAGAAGCTTTCTTT.